The 7 T cell receptor beta chains below were found in one sample sequenced in a study of radiation and T cells in renal cell carcinoma. The data were produced by immunoSEQ multiplex PCR, yet TCRdb's version contains in-frame clones alone and is incomplete. The table has fewer than 90,000 clones, approximately 83% seen once; the top ten hold more than 20%. Described time point: blood 2 weeks post-SBRT. Described treatment: 15 Gy SBRT to primary tumor, nephrectomy 4 weeks later. The sequencing here drew on blood, taken from a patient whose treatment included radiotherapy and nephrectomy. Every receptor here comes from a woman between 45 and 60 years old with renal cell carcinoma.

V usage is TRBV5-4 and J usage is TRBJ2-1; D gene uncertain. Trimming pared 4 bases from V and 0 bases from J, leaving 11 bases between. The germline gives CDR1 SGHNT, CDR2 YYREEE (reference sequence). The CDR3 loop spans 15 amino acids. The CDR3, as DNA: TGTGCCAGCAGCCTAGACGTACTCTCCTACAATGAGCAGTTCTTC. Its protein product is CASSLDVLSYNEQFF.

This rearrangement joins TRBV20-1 to TRBJ2-7; D unclear. The CDR3 has 11 residues. Germline CDR1 DFQATT, CDR2 SNEGSKA (reference sequence). V was shortened by 5 bases and J by 3 bases, with 8 bases between the two germline ends. In nucleotides, the CDR3 is TGCAGTGCTCGAAAAAACTACGAGCAGTACTTC. Its translation is CSARKNYEQYF.

The V gene is TRBV7-2, the J gene TRBJ2-7; D possibly corresponds to TRBD1 (5 bases). Trimming stripped 1 base from V and 0 bases from J, with 16 bases between. Germline V gene data show CDR1 as SGHTA and CDR2 as FQGNSA. The CDR3 runs 17 residues. Here the CDR3 DNA reads TGTGCCAGCAGCTTAGAATCGGCCAGGGTCTTCTCCTACGAGCAGTACTTC. Its translation: CASSLESARVFSYEQYF.

The gene calls are TRBV5-4 and TRBJ2-3, with D tentatively TRBD1 (6 bases). CDR1 is SGHNT and CDR2 is YYREEE in the germline V gene (reference sequence). Trimming took 2 bases from V and 2 from J, leaving 12 bases between them. The CDR3 extends over 15 amino acids. The chain's CDR3 is CASSLGPGATDTQYF. CDR3 nucleotides: TGTGCCAGCAGCTTAGGACCAGGGGCCACAGATACGCAGTATTTT.

This chain links TRBV7-2 with TRBJ2-5, with 7 bases identical to TRBD1. In germline, CDR1 is SGHTA, CDR2 FQGNSA. The CDR3 totals 16 residues. V was clipped by 1 base and J by 5 bases; unmatched bases: 10. The CDR3 sequence is CASSLVVDRVMETQYF. The CDR3 coding sequence is TGTGCCAGCAGCTTAGTAGTAGACAGGGTAATGGAGACCCAGTACTTC.

This clone was detected only a few times. The chain links TRBV16 to TRBJ2-3; 7 positions agree with TRBD1. CDR1 is KGHSY, CDR2 FQNENV, per germline. J was trimmed by 14 bases and V by 4 bases; bases with no gene match: 6. The CDR3 length is 11 residues. This CDR3 reads CASSPDRASYF. The CDR3 DNA reads as TGTGCCAGCAGCCCAGACAGGGCGTCGTATTTT.

The V gene is TRBV5-4, the J gene TRBJ1-2, with 7 bases aligning to TRBD1. The germline V gene encodes CDR1 SGHNT and CDR2 YYREEE (reference sequence). The CDR3 contains 14 residues. Germline trimming cut 4 bases from V and 2 bases from J; bases unmatched to any gene: 5. This CDR3 is CASSLQTGNYGYTF. The CDR3 nucleotides are TGTGCCAGCAGCCTTCAGACAGGGAACTATGGCTACACCTTC. Combining the CDR3 with reference TRBV5-4 and TRBJ1-2 gives the whole variable domain ETGVTQSPTHLIKTRGQQVTLRCSSQSGHNTVSWYQQALGQGPQFIFQYYREEENGRGNFPPRFSGLQFPNYSSELNVNALELDDSALYLCASSLQTGNYGYTFGSGTRLTVV.